Sequencing of this TCR beta chain was carried out in a study of vaccination effects on CD4 cells after COVID-19. Broader study findings: By a late point after vaccination, infection- and vaccine-induced clones had shrunk markedly through clonal contraction.

The data were produced by immunoSEQ multiplex PCR, yet TCRdb's version contains in-frame clones alone and is incomplete. The sample gives roughly 35,000 clones, about three quarters of which show up once; 27% is in the top ten. As for this clone: Antigen unknown.

Looked up from germline, CDR1 is MNHEY and CDR2 is SVGAGI. The CDR3 contains 13 residues. Trimming left V 10 bases short and J 7 bases short, with 19 bases between. After expansion with viral peptide pools in the ViraFEST assay, antigen-specific CD4+ T cells were sequenced. Between days 9 and 11 of culture, CD4+ T cells were separated out. Nucleocapsid antibodies stayed negative before and after vaccination, showing no earlier SARS-CoV-2 infection. The TCR sequence derives from a human donor who received a COVID-19 vaccine. This sequence joins TRBV6-5 and TRBJ2-5; D may correspond to TRBD1 or TRBD2 (6 bases each). Sequenced here: CD4+ T cells from PBMCs cultured with HCoV-OC43 spike peptides, sampled before COVID-19 vaccination. As for subset: HCoV-OC43 spike overlapping peptide pool stimulation. CDR3 in amino acids: CATRQAEGGTQYF. The CDR3 nucleotides are TGTGCCACCAGACAGGCCGAGGGGGGGACCCAGTACTTC.